Listed here are 24 T cell receptor beta chains from one sample, sequenced in a study of T cell responses to AZD1222 COVID-19 vaccine. Profiling relied on immunoSEQ multiplex PCR, and the TCRdb table lists in-frame clones only, not all of them. The table lists some 130,000 clones, roughly 90% of them singletons, with roughly 1% in the top ten. The source was peripheral blood, collected 28 days after the second AZD1222 dose. These receptors were collected from an adult who received the AZD1222 COVID-19 vaccine.

The chain carries TRBV6-2 or TRBV6-3 and TRBJ2-5; no clear D. This CDR3 comprises 12 residues. Trimming shortened V by 4 bases and J by 4 bases, and 7 bases separated the two germline ends. CDR1 is MNHEY, CDR2 SVGEGT, per germline. CDR3 in DNA: TGTGCCAGCAGTTCCGGCGGAGAGACCCAGTACTTC. Encoded protein: CASSSGGETQYF.

The chain links TRBV9 to TRBJ1-1; 7 bases fit TRBD1. The CDR3 extends over 14 amino acids. CDR1 and CDR2 (germline): SGDLS, YYNGEE. With 6 bases clipped from V and 0 bases from J, the junction kept 5 bases outside the gene matches. CDR3: CASKTGPMNTEAFF. The CDR3 DNA reads TGTGCCAGCAAGACAGGGCCCATGAACACTGAAGCTTTCTTT.

V is TRBV5-6 and J is TRBJ2-7; 10 nucleotides line up with TRBD1. Germline-derived CDR1 and CDR2 are SGHDT and YYEEEE. This CDR3 has 13 amino acids. V shed 6 bases, J shed 3 bases, and the junction held 3 bases outside the gene matches. This CDR3 is CASTTGGFYEQYF. The CDR3 nucleotides are TGTGCCAGCACGACAGGGGGCTTCTACGAGCAGTACTTC.

This clone was observed a single time. The chain has TRBV7-8 and TRBJ2-1; TRBD2 matches at 9 bases. CDR3 size: 14 residues. The junction had 4 bases not matched to a gene; V was cut back by 5 bases and J by 5 bases. Germline V lookup: CDR1 SGHVS, CDR2 FQNEAQ. CDR3 bases: TGTGCCAGCAGCATGACTAGCGGCCACAATGAGCAGTTCTTC. This codes for CASSMTSGHNEQFF.

The CDR3 sequence: CTVRGLAENEQFF. The CDR3 coding sequence is TGCACCGTAAGGGGGCTCGCGGAAAATGAGCAGTTCTTC. The V and J genes are TRBV29-1 and TRBJ2-1; 7 bases align to TRBD1. Germline CDR1 reads SQVTM; CDR2 reads ANQGSEA. This CDR3 has 13 residues.

In this sample, this clone turned up a few times. The J gene is TRBJ2-1, the V gene TRBV18; 8 nucleotides agree with TRBD2. Germline assignment: CDR1 KGHSH and CDR2 LQKENI. V trimming: 1 base; J trimming: 5 bases; junction bases outside the gene matches: 7. CDR3 length equals 16 residues. Written as DNA, the CDR3 is TGTGCCAGCTCACCACTAAATAGCGGGACGAACAATGAGCAGTTCTTC. It encodes CASSPLNSGTNNEQFF.

This chain uses TRBV10-3 with TRBJ1-6; D unresolved. The V end lost 4 bases, the J end lost 0 bases, and 4 bases lay between the germline ends. The CDR3 runs 14 residues. Germline CDR1 is ENHRY and CDR2 is SYGVKD. The CDR3 protein is CAISVDSYNSPLHF. The CDR3, as DNA: TGTGCCATCAGTGTGGACTCCTATAATTCACCCCTCCACTTT.

The chain couples TRBV5-1 to TRBJ2-4; 7 bases are shared with TRBD1. CDR1 and CDR2 from the germline V gene are SGHRS and YFSETQ. J was trimmed by 8 bases and V by 2 bases; bases with no gene match: 7. The CDR3 is made up of 14 amino acids. The CDR3 sequence is CASSFKQGTDIQYF. The CDR3 DNA reads as TGCGCCAGCAGCTTTAAACAGGGGACGGACATTCAGTACTTC. Together with reference TRBV5-1 and TRBJ2-4, the CDR3 gives the full variable domain: KAGVTQTPRYLIKTRGQQVTLSCSPISGHRSVSWYQQTPGQGLQFLFEYFSETQRNKGNFPGRFSGRQFSNSRSEMNVSTLELGDSALYLCASSFKQGTDIQYFGAGTRLSVL.

The table lists this clone with a count of one. The chain has TRBV29-1 and TRBJ1-1, with TRBD1 matching over 10 bases. Germline V lookup: CDR1 SQVTM, CDR2 ANQGSEA. The CDR3 has 12 residues. V lost 7 bases to trimming and J lost 5 bases; unmatched junction nucleotides: 4. The DNA for the CDR3 is TGCAGCGCCCCGGGACAGGGGACTGAAGCTTTCTTT. Protein sequence: CSAPGQGTEAFF.

The chain joins TRBV6-5 to TRBJ2-1; D is unresolved. Germline loops: CDR1 MNHEY, CDR2 SVGAGI. The CDR3 is 14 residues long. V lost 2 bases to trimming and J lost 3 bases, with 8 bases between them. The chain's CDR3 is CASSYRSSYNEQFF. CDR3 DNA: TGTGCCAGCAGTTACAGAAGCAGCTACAATGAGCAGTTCTTC.

The chain recombines TRBV15 with TRBJ2-2; D might be TRBD2 (6 bases). Germline V gene data show CDR1 as LNHNV and CDR2 as YYDKDF (reference sequence). The CDR3 consists of 16 residues. With 3 bases removed from V and 4 bases from J, the gap between germline ends came to 15 bases. CDR3 region: CATSSSPQGGTGELFF. The CDR3 DNA follows: TGTGCCACCAGCAGTTCCCCCCAGGGAGGCACCGGGGAGCTGTTTTTT.

J is TRBJ1-1 and V is TRBV5-1, with 8 bases that match TRBD1. V shed 5 bases and J 3 bases; nucleotides not matched to a gene: 6. Germline-derived CDR1 and CDR2 are SGHRS and YFSETQ. The CDR3 totals 14 residues. CDR3 DNA: TGCGCCAGCAGGACCCAGGGGGCTGACACTGAAGCTTTCTTT. Translation: CASRTQGADTEAFF.

The chain is built from TRBV9 and TRBJ2-7; TRBD2 agrees at 7 bases. Germline loops: CDR1 SGDLS, CDR2 YYNGEE. The CDR3 extends over 14 amino acids. With V trimmed by 4 bases and J by 0 bases, 4 bases remained unmatched. The CDR3 sequence: CASSLTSASYEQYF. DNA of the CDR3: TGTGCCAGCAGCCTTACTAGCGCCTCCTACGAGCAGTACTTC.

The chain recombines TRBV11-2 with TRBJ2-5, with 11 nucleotides matching TRBD2. Germline CDR1 reads SGHAT; CDR2 reads FQNNGV. The V segment lost 4 bases and the J segment 5 bases; nucleotides outside the gene matches: 9. The CDR3 runs 16 residues. As DNA, the CDR3 is TGTGCCAGCAGCTCCCTTAGCGGGGGGGCTGGGGAGACCCAGTACTTC. Translated, it gives CASSSLSGGAGETQYF.

The chain carries TRBV2 and TRBJ2-2; TRBD1 matches 9 bases. Per the germline V gene, CDR1 is SNHLY and CDR2 is FYNNEI. The CDR3 covers 14 residues. V lost 11 bases and J lost 4; bases outside the gene matches: 8. CDR3 bases: TGTGCCTCCATACAGGGGGCTCCCACCGGGGAGCTGTTTTTT. Protein sequence: CASIQGAPTGELFF.

The chain joins TRBV13 to TRBJ2-2, with 8 nucleotides matching TRBD2. Germline values: CDR1 PRHDT, CDR2 FYEKMQ (reference sequence). Trimming took 5 bases from V and 5 from J; bases not matched to a gene: 4. This CDR3 is 14 amino acids long. The CDR3 DNA sequence: TGTGCCAGCAGCCCTCGGGGGGGGACCGGGGAGCTGTTTTTT. Translated, it gives CASSPRGGTGELFF.

V is TRBV28 and J is TRBJ1-2; TRBD1 might be the D (6 bases). Germline CDR1 and CDR2: MDHEN and SYDVKM. The CDR3 extends over 12 amino acids. With 8 bases removed from V and 2 bases from J, the gap between germline ends came to 9 bases. CDR3 bases: TGTGCCAGCGGCGACAGGAACTATGGCTACACCTTC. It specifies CASGDRNYGYTF.

The chain joins TRBV13 to TRBJ2-3; 8 positions match TRBD2. V lost 3 bases to trimming and J lost 4 bases; unmatched junction nucleotides: 15. Germline CDR1 and CDR2: PRHDT and FYEKMQ (reference sequence). This CDR3 contains 18 residues. This CDR3 reads CASSFRRSGSLGADTQYF. Written as DNA, the CDR3 is TGTGCCAGCAGCTTCCGTAGAAGCGGGAGCCTGGGGGCAGATACGCAGTATTTT.

This rearrangement joins TRBV5-1 to TRBJ2-5; TRBD1 agrees at 9 bases. The CDR3 extends over 14 amino acids. Unmatched junction bases numbered 3, after V lost 3 bases and J lost 3 bases. The germline gives CDR1 SGHRS, CDR2 YFSETQ. The CDR3 protein is CASSWTGAEETQYF. CDR3 DNA sequence: TGCGCCAGCAGCTGGACAGGGGCGGAAGAGACCCAGTACTTC.

CDR3 loop: CASSVYRVTSGNTIYF. CDR3 DNA sequence: TGTGCCAGCAGCGTCTACAGGGTTACCTCTGGAAACACCATATATTTT. This rearrangement joins TRBV11-3 to TRBJ1-3; TRBD1 is a possible D gene (6 bases). Germline CDR1 reads SGHNT; CDR2 reads YENEEA. V gave up 5 bases and J gave up 0 bases, with 14 bases separating them. The CDR3 totals 16 residues. Together with reference TRBV11-3 and TRBJ1-3, the CDR3 gives the full variable domain: EAGVVQSPRYKIIEKKQPVAFWCNPISGHNTLYWYLQNLGQGPELLIRYENEEAVDDSQLPKDRFSAERLKGVDSTLKIQPAELGDSAVYLCASSVYRVTSGNTIYFGEGSWLTVV.

The chain employs TRBV7-2 and TRBJ1-1, with D hard to call. Germline V gene data show CDR1 as SGHTA and CDR2 as FQGNSA. The CDR3 totals 14 residues. V was trimmed by 5 bases and J by 4 bases, leaving 14 bases between them. CDR3 sequence (DNA): TGTGCCAGCAGCCGTGGCGGGGATCGCACTGAAGCTTTCTTT. Translating it yields CASSRGGDRTEAFF. The whole variable domain, filled in from reference TRBV7-2 and TRBJ1-1, reads GAGVSQSPSNKVTEKGKDVELRCDPISGHTALYWYRQSLGQGLEFLIYFQGNSAPDKSGLPSDRFSAERTGGSVSTLTIQRTQQEDSAVYLCASSRGGDRTEAFFGQGTRLTVV.

This sequence joins TRBV30 and TRBJ2-2; the D gene is possibly TRBD2 (5 bases). CDR3 length equals 11 residues. The ends were cut back, 4 bases at V and 7 bases at J, with 7 bases in the middle. In germline, CDR1 is GTSNPN, CDR2 SVGIG (reference sequence). CDR3 loop: CAWNAGGELFF. The CDR3 nucleotides are TGTGCCTGGAACGCGGGCGGGGAGCTGTTTTTT.

The rearrangement joins TRBV28 to TRBJ2-1; TRBD2 matches at 12 bases. Trimming cost V 2 bases and J 10 bases; bases outside gene matches: 15. Germline V gives CDR1 MDHEN, CDR2 SYDVKM. The CDR3 extends over 18 amino acids. The CDR3 loop reads CASSLQWASGRAGREQFF. The DNA of the CDR3 is TGTGCCAGCAGTTTACAATGGGCTAGCGGGAGGGCCGGTCGAGAGCAGTTCTTC.

The V and J genes are TRBV5-4 and TRBJ1-6, with unresolved D. V was shortened by 1 base and J by 14 bases, with 13 bases between the two germline ends. Germline CDR1 reads SGHNT; CDR2 reads YYREEE (reference sequence). The CDR3 runs to 13 residues. The CDR3, as DNA: TGTGCCAGCAGCTTGCCTTCCACGGCCACCCTCCACTTT. Encoded protein: CASSLPSTATLHF.